What follows is one T cell receptor (beta chain) and its context. This clone has a handful of counts. The antigen it recognizes is unknown. Per-base quality was not reported, and no clone a single base away is much larger than it. The CDR3 regions of human TCRbeta chains were analyzed by immunosequencing. Turning to the authors' computational methods: TCRs in the repertoires were compared against a reference library of SARS-CoV-2-specific TCRs that had been generated with the MIRA antigen-specificity platform. Breadth was defined as the fraction of unique TCRs that were SARS-CoV-2-associated. Depth was defined as the fraction of total T cells that were SARS-CoV-2-associated. Using the MIRA data, each spike-specific TCR was assigned both to the spike region to which the TCR was reactive and to a CD4 or CD8 class. Log10-transformed breadth and depth values were compared by one-way ANOVA with Sidak's multiple comparisons tests. This immuneACCESS table, as held by TCRdb, lists in-frame sequences with V and J called but not all clones. Of the missing ones, under half trace to an unresolved V gene in checked studies; the others have no known cause. V and J calls plus clone size are reproduced from that table; the DNA served to infer D and trimming. In all, the sample holds about 110,000 clones, and 91% of those were seen once. The ten biggest clones cover 6.5% to 9.5% of the sample.

This entry comes from a study of T cell responses to AZD1222 COVID-19 vaccine (dated by TCRdb to the early 2020s). At the level of the whole study: AZD1222 recipients with second doses at about 4 weeks or about 12 weeks were pooled, because spike-specific TCR depth and breadth did not differ between schedules. TCR sequencing covered 230 or so trial participants: 200 to 220 given two doses of AZD1222 and about 26 given two doses of MenACWY control vaccine. Trial participants were enrolled by age into subgroups of 18-55, 56-69 and 70-plus years, and roughly 160, 29 and 62 TCR-sequenced participants, respectively, were included in these subgroups. Overall results and qualifications from the work: CD4 TCRs associated with the vaccine covered the entire spike protein, and the dominant responses were in regions 160-218 and 743-854. A significant rise in spike-specific TCR breadth and depth was observed after two AZD1222 doses relative to day 0 and relative to MenACWY recipients. The 56-69-year group was small, and its depth increase did not reach significance, likely because of low power. Reportedly, close to half of the unique spike-specific TCRs recognized epitopes lying outside the regions that are mutated in the B.1.351 and B.1.1.7 variants. Participants were mostly white British and included more females than males, and it was suggested by the authors that clonal diversity may have been underestimated. Because no day 14 peak-response samples were available, the repertoires could be characterized only after the peak T cell response. Conclusions about previously exposed vaccinees were limited because only six AZD1222 recipients were SARS-CoV-2 seropositive at baseline.

Reading the label with the study, this specimen's time point is: baseline before first vaccination. Vaccinee samples came from UK trials COV001 and COV002, including a single-blind randomized controlled phase 2/3 trial of AZD1222 (ChAdOx1 nCoV-19) in healthy adults. For TCRbeta chain sequencing, PBMC samples from trial participants were taken at day 0 and at day 28 after the second dose. For CDR1 and CDR2, the germline V gene lists SQVTM and ANQGSEA. From its cysteine to its phenylalanine, the CDR3 spans 14 amino acids. Only the CDR3 DNA stays, 42 bases, in frame from base 1. V is pared back by 0 bases and J by 5 bases, with 11 bases lying between the germline termini.

This sequence uses TRBV29-1 and TRBJ1-3, and possibly TRBD1, on 5 matching bases. The specimen comprised peripheral blood, sampled on day 0 of AZD1222 vaccination. The receptor was derived from an adult in good health. The CDR3 region reads CSVEDYGQRNTIYF. At the DNA level, the sequence is TGCAGCGTTGAAGATTATGGACAAAGAAACACCATATATTTT.